The 20 T cell receptor beta chains listed next were all sequenced from one sample in a study of T cell responses to AZD1222 COVID-19 vaccine. Some clones are missing from TCRdb's copy, which holds only in-frame ones; the method was immunoSEQ multiplex PCR. The sample has about 140,000 clones, roughly 90% seen once; the top ten hold about 3%. Sequencing used peripheral blood, obtained on day 0 of AZD1222 vaccination. The receptor source for this set is an adult in good health.

This rearrangement joins TRBV28 to TRBJ2-2, with D unclear. Trimming removed 4 bases from V and 5 bases from J, with 8 bases in between. The V gene's germline CDR1 is MDHEN and CDR2 SYDVKM. The CDR3 runs 13 residues. The CDR3 reads CASSYAETGELFF. CDR3 coding DNA: TGTGCCAGCAGTTACGCCGAGACCGGGGAGCTGTTTTTT. Complete variable domain (other parts from reference TRBV28 and TRBJ2-2): DVKVTQSSRYLVKRTGEKVFLECVQDMDHENMFWYRQDPGLGLRLIYFSYDVKMKEKGDIPEGYSVSREKKERFSLILESASTNQTSMYLCASSYAETGELFFGEGSRLTVL.

This chain joins TRBV6-5 and TRBJ2-5; D assignment may be TRBD1 or TRBD2 (5 bases each). CDR1 is MNHEY, CDR2 SVGAGI, per germline. Trimming cost V 8 bases and J 4 bases, with 20 bases left between them. CDR3 length: 15 residues. The CDR3 sequence is CASASGTLARETQYF. The CDR3 DNA is TGTGCCAGCGCCTCGGGGACCCTAGCTAGAGAGACCCAGTACTTC.

This chain connects TRBV28 to TRBJ2-1; the D is unclear. The V gene's germline CDR1 is MDHEN and CDR2 SYDVKM. Trimming cost V 4 bases and J 3 bases, with 10 bases left between them. The CDR3 totals 14 residues. CDR3 sequence (DNA): TGTGCCAGCAGTTACTCCACCTACTACAATGAGCAGTTCTTC. Protein product: CASSYSTYYNEQFF.

The chain combines TRBV13 with TRBJ1-1; D is uncertain. Germline V gene lookup returns CDR1 PRHDT and CDR2 FYEKMQ (reference sequence). Trimming removed 3 bases at V and 4 bases at J, with 9 bases between. This CDR3 region has 13 residues. CDR3 nucleotide sequence: TGTGCCAGCAGCTTTGCGGGGAGCACTGAAGCTTTCTTT. Amino acid sequence: CASSFAGSTEAFF.

The chain carries TRBV5-4 and TRBJ2-2, with a tentative D call TRBD2 (6 bases). The V end was cut by 0 bases, the J end by 7 bases, with 13 bases between. Germline CDR1 SGHNT, CDR2 YYREEE (reference sequence). CDR3 length equals 15 residues. CDR3 sequence: CASSLAGGWDGELFF. The DNA of the CDR3 is TGTGCCAGCAGCTTGGCCGGAGGGTGGGACGGGGAGCTGTTTTTT.

The rearrangement uses TRBV6-5 and TRBJ1-1; 7 bases are a match to TRBD1. With V trimmed by 1 base and J by 4 bases, 6 bases remained unmatched. Germline assignment: CDR1 MNHEY and CDR2 SVGAGI. The CDR3 has 15 amino acids. Here the CDR3 reads CASSYYRQGSTEAFF. In DNA, the CDR3 is TGTGCCAGCAGTTACTACCGACAGGGTAGCACTGAAGCTTTCTTT.

This clone has just one count. The chain has TRBV4-1 and TRBJ1-2; unclear D gene. Germline lookup yields CDR1 MGHRA and CDR2 YSYEKL. V was pared by 1 base and J by 4 bases, with 10 bases between. The CDR3 sequence is 14 residues long. CDR3 region: CASSQGDRPYGYTF. The CDR3 nucleotides read TGCGCCAGCAGCCAAGGAGATCGTCCCTATGGCTACACCTTC.

The chain carries TRBV5-1 and TRBJ2-7, with D tentatively TRBD2 (7 bases). The CDR3 has 14 residues. Trimming pared 2 bases from V and 5 bases from J, leaving 14 bases between. Germline V gene lookup returns CDR1 SGHRS and CDR2 YFSETQ. This CDR3 is CASSLGGGRHEQYF. The CDR3 nucleotides read TGCGCCAGCAGCTTAGGGGGAGGGAGACACGAGCAGTACTTC.

The rearrangement uses TRBV20-1 and TRBJ1-2; 10 nucleotides agree with TRBD1. CDR3 size: 14 residues. Germline V gene lookup returns CDR1 DFQATT and CDR2 SNEGSKA (reference sequence). V was pared by 3 bases and J by 3 bases, with 4 bases of the junction left unmatched. The chain's CDR3 is CSASMGQGYYGYTF. CDR3 DNA sequence: TGCAGTGCTAGTATGGGACAGGGGTACTATGGCTACACCTTC.

The V gene is TRBV4-2, the J gene TRBJ2-5; 11 bases are shared with TRBD2. CDR3 length: 18 residues. Germline V CDR1 and CDR2: LGHNA, YNFKEQ. V shed 2 bases and J 6 bases; nucleotides not matched to a gene: 14. CDR3 loop: CASSQWVGVAGGPQTQYF. Written as DNA, the CDR3 is TGTGCCAGCAGCCAATGGGTTGGGGTAGCGGGAGGGCCTCAGACCCAGTACTTC.

In nucleotides, the CDR3 is TGTGCCAGCAGCCCGCCTGGGCCGTTTCTCAATGAGCAGTTCTTC. Amino acids: CASSPPGPFLNEQFF. The chain is built from TRBV7-2 and TRBJ2-1; D unclear. Germline CDR1 SGHTA, CDR2 FQGNSA. The V end was cut by 5 bases, the J end by 6 bases, with 17 bases between. The CDR3 extends over 15 amino acids. The whole variable domain, filled in from reference TRBV7-2 and TRBJ2-1, reads GAGVSQSPSNKVTEKGKDVELRCDPISGHTALYWYRQSLGQGLEFLIYFQGNSAPDKSGLPSDRFSAERTGGSVSTLTIQRTQQEDSAVYLCASSPPGPFLNEQFFGPGTRLTVL.

The chain combines TRBV3-1 (or the pseudogene TRBV3-2) with TRBJ1-6; perhaps TRBD1 as D (6 bases). Trimming took 4 bases from V and 9 from J, leaving 16 bases between them. CDR3 length: 15 residues. Germline CDR1 reads LGHDT; CDR2 reads YNNKEL (reference sequence). CDR3 coding DNA: TGTGCCAGCAGCCGGCGGGGGGGGCAAGGTTCACCCCTCCACTTT. This sequence encodes CASSRRGGQGSPLHF.

V is TRBV6-5 and J is TRBJ1-5; possibly TRBD1 for D (6 bases). From germline, CDR1 is MNHEY and CDR2 SVGAGI. The CDR3 totals 13 residues. Deletions cut 7 bases from V and 2 bases from J, with 9 bases between. In DNA form, the CDR3 reads TGTGCCAGCACGGCAGGGGGCAATCAGCCCCAGCATTTT. Its protein is CASTAGGNQPQHF.

The chain combines TRBV9 with TRBJ2-1; D is possibly TRBD1 or TRBD2 (5 bases each). V was pared by 2 bases and J by 9 bases, with 9 bases between. Germline V gene data show CDR1 as SGDLS and CDR2 as YYNGEE. The CDR3 contains 12 residues. The CDR3: CASSVQGREQFF. In nucleotides, the CDR3 is TGTGCCAGCAGCGTCCAGGGACGTGAGCAGTTCTTC.

This chain connects TRBV25-1 to TRBJ1-4; D uncertain. CDR1 and CDR2 from the germline V gene are MGHDK and SYGVNS. With 4 bases removed from V and 1 base from J, the gap between germline ends came to 7 bases. The CDR3 spans 14 residues. The CDR3 reads CASSAGLTNEKLFF. As DNA, the CDR3 is TGTGCCAGCAGTGCGGGGTTAACTAATGAAAAACTGTTTTTT.

The chain combines TRBV5-1 with TRBJ2-5; D gene unclear. The V gene's germline CDR1 is SGHRS and CDR2 YFSETQ. V dropped 7 bases and J dropped 2 bases, with 15 bases sitting between them. The CDR3 totals 14 residues. CDR3 DNA: TGCGCCAGCTCTTTGAACAGCGCACAAGAGACCCAGTACTTC. It translates to CASSLNSAQETQYF.

This chain uses TRBV29-1 with TRBJ1-4; D is uncertain. This CDR3 contains 12 residues. Germline V lookup: CDR1 SQVTM, CDR2 ANQGSEA. V was trimmed by 4 bases and J by 2 bases, leaving 5 bases between them. CDR3 in amino acids: CSVGSTNEKLFF. DNA of the CDR3: TGCAGCGTTGGGTCGACTAATGAAAAACTGTTTTTT.

A single count supports this clone. The chain is built from TRBV28 and TRBJ2-1; tentative D call: TRBD1 (5 bases). V was trimmed by 4 bases and J by 0 bases, leaving 10 bases between them. Germline loops: CDR1 MDHEN, CDR2 SYDVKM. The CDR3 is 15 residues long. The CDR3 region is CASSSDTSSYNEQFF. The CDR3 DNA reads as TGTGCCAGCAGTTCGGACACGAGCTCCTACAATGAGCAGTTCTTC.

CDR3 in DNA: TGTGCCAGCAGTTTGGGGCTTAACACTGAAGCTTTCTTT. Protein: CASSLGLNTEAFF. The rearrangement joins TRBV27 to TRBJ1-1; weak D call: TRBD1 (5 bases). Trimming took off 3 bases at V and 2 bases at J, with 7 bases between the two ends. The germline V gene encodes CDR1 MNHEY and CDR2 SMNVEV (reference sequence). The CDR3 consists of 13 residues.

This rearrangement joins TRBV7-2 to TRBJ1-1, with 7 bases that match TRBD1. The CDR3 spans 14 residues. CDR1 is SGHTA and CDR2 is FQGNSA in the germline V gene. The ends lost 3 bases at V and 7 bases at J; junction bases unmatched: 8. In DNA, the CDR3 is TGTGCCAGCAGCTTTAACAGGGGATTGGGTGAAGCTTTCTTT. This encodes CASSFNRGLGEAFF.